The 32 T cell receptor beta chains presented below share a single source sample, sequenced in a study of CD8 T cells in ankylosing spondylitis. Study-wide points: Characteristic of ankylosing spondylitis blood, it appeared, was a TCR beta motif comprising fewer than 10 highly homologous variants.

The antigens for these receptors are not known. TCRdb ran MiXCR on the 5' RACE reads and lists one entry per CDR3 protein. Among about 750,000 distinct CDR3 sequences, 19% were seen once, and the ten largest hold about a fifth. The specimen sequenced was blood, either unsorted or a sorted T cell fraction (not recorded which). The receptors derive from a male donor with ankylosing spondylitis.

This clonotype was seen a few times. This chain uses TRBV25-1 with TRBJ1-1, with D perhaps matching TRBD1 (5 bases). The CDR3 contains 14 residues. Trimming shortened V by 6 bases and J by 1 base, and 12 bases separated the two germline ends. Germline assignment: CDR1 MGHDK and CDR2 SYGVNS. In DNA, the CDR3 is TGTGCCAGCAGGGCCATTGGGGGGAACACTGAAGCTTTCTTT. Translating it yields CASRAIGGNTEAFF.

The J gene is TRBJ1-2, the V gene TRBV15; TRBD1 might be the D (6 bases). Germline V gives CDR1 LNHNV, CDR2 YYDKDF (reference sequence). This CDR3 spans 16 amino acids. V shed 0 bases and J shed 8 bases, with 19 bases lying between them. The CDR3: CATSRDRNWGAGGYTF. Written as DNA, the CDR3 is TGTGCCACCAGCAGAGATCGTAATTGGGGGGCTGGGGGCTACACCTTC.

The chain combines TRBV7-9 with TRBJ2-5; TRBD2 matches 9 bases. V gave up 5 bases and J gave up 1 base; unmatched junction bases: 8. The germline V gene has CDR1 SEHNR and CDR2 FQNEAQ (reference sequence). The length of the CDR3 is 16 residues. This CDR3 is CASSKNLAGSQETQYF. CDR3 bases: TGTGCCAGCAGCAAGAACCTAGCGGGGAGCCAAGAGACCCAGTACTTC.

This clonotype was seen more than once but under ten times. CDR3 amino acids: CASSKVWGGYEQYF. The DNA for the CDR3 is TGTGCCAGCAGTAAGGTTTGGGGGGGCTACGAGCAGTACTTC. V and J are TRBV28 and TRBJ2-7; TRBD2 agrees at 7 bases. V lost 5 bases and J lost 3; bases outside the gene matches: 7. Germline V CDR1 and CDR2: MDHEN, SYDVKM. The CDR3 covers 14 residues.

The chain recombines TRBV30 with TRBJ2-5, with D unclear. Germline V gene lookup returns CDR1 GTSNPN and CDR2 SVGIG (reference sequence). This CDR3 has 10 residues. Trimming shortened V by 5 bases and J by 2 bases, and 3 bases separated the two germline ends. The CDR3 is CAWQQETQYF. CDR3 coding DNA: TGTGCCTGGCAGCAAGAGACCCAGTACTTC.

In DNA form, the CDR3 reads TGTGCCAGCTCACCGGGGGCCAGCACAGATACGCAGTATTTT. This translates into CASSPGASTDTQYF. This chain links TRBV18 with TRBJ2-3; maybe TRBD1 (6 bases). Germline loops: CDR1 KGHSH, CDR2 LQKENI. This CDR3 is 14 amino acids long. V was cut by 3 bases and J by 0 bases, with 7 bases left in between.

This clonotype was detected only a few times. The rearrangement joins TRBV15 to TRBJ2-1; 8 bases agree with TRBD2. The CDR3 contains 17 residues. Germline V gene sequence: CDR1 LNHNV, CDR2 YYDKDF (reference sequence). With V trimmed by 3 bases and J by 8 bases, 15 bases remained unmatched. This CDR3 is CATSSDTPGLGFDEQFF. In DNA, the CDR3 is TGTGCCACCAGCAGCGACACACCGGGACTAGGATTCGATGAGCAGTTCTTC. The complete variable domain, with remaining parts taken from reference TRBV15 and TRBJ2-1, reads DAMVIQNPRYQVTQFGKPVTLSCSQTLNHNVMYWYQQKSSQAPKLLFHYYDKDFNNEADTPDNFQSRRPNTSFCFLDIRSPGLGDTAMYLCATSSDTPGLGFDEQFFGPGTRLTVL.

As to this clonotype: The junction departs from the called germline gene at one end, perhaps through a read error. The chain uses TRBV15 and TRBJ2-4; D might be TRBD1 or TRBD2, each matching 5 bases. Germline V gene sequence: CDR1 LNHNV, CDR2 YYDKDF (reference sequence). This CDR3 has 15 residues. The CDR3 spells CATSRGDLAKNSQYF. The DNA for the CDR3 is TGTGCCACCAGCAGGGGGGACCTAGCCAAAAACAGTCAGTACTTC.

At least ten counts were recorded for this clonotype. This chain joins TRBV7-2 and TRBJ2-1; D possibly corresponds to TRBD1 (5 bases). Germline CDR1 and CDR2: SGHTA and FQGNSA. Trimming took off 2 bases at V and 5 bases at J, with 10 bases between the two ends. This CDR3 is built from 14 residues. In nucleotides, the CDR3 is TGTGCCAGCAGCTTATCGTCAGGGAACAATGAGCAGTTCTTC. It encodes CASSLSSGNNEQFF.

Only a few counts were recorded for this clonotype. The chain joins TRBV20-1 to TRBJ1-1; tentative D call: TRBD1 (5 bases). Germline values: CDR1 DFQATT, CDR2 SNEGSKA (reference sequence). V lost 5 bases, J lost 3 bases, and 13 bases lay in between. CDR3 size: 13 residues. The CDR3 region is CSARGVTDTEAFF. Here the CDR3 DNA reads TGCAGTGCTCGAGGGGTAACCGACACTGAAGCTTTCTTT.

The chain uses TRBV12-3 or TRBV12-4 and TRBJ2-3; 8 positions agree with TRBD2. Trimming cost V 2 bases and J 5 bases; bases outside gene matches: 6. This CDR3 contains 15 residues. The CDR3 DNA reads TGTGCCAGCAGTTTACTAGCGGGCTCCCGAGATACGCAGTATTTT. It encodes CASSLLAGSRDTQYF.

A remark on this clonotype: This may arise from a read error, as a much more abundant clone is one base away. The chain carries TRBV12-3 or TRBV12-4 and TRBJ1-5; TRBD1 might be the D (5 bases). V was cut by 5 bases and J by 12 bases, with 17 bases left in between. This CDR3 comprises 13 residues. CDR3 region: CASSAREKNHQHF. The CDR3 nucleotides are TGTGCCAGCAGTGCCAGGGAGAAAAATCACCAGCATTTT.

This clonotype came up a few times. This chain uses TRBV20-1 with TRBJ2-1; no clear D. The ends were cut back, 0 bases at V and 2 bases at J, with 11 bases in the middle. The CDR3 consists of 15 residues. Germline-derived CDR1 and CDR2 are DFQATT and SNEGSKA (reference sequence). The CDR3 region is CSARDARLTYNEQFF. CDR3 bases: TGCAGTGCTAGAGACGCCAGGTTGACCTACAATGAGCAGTTCTTC.

The chain employs TRBV29-1 and TRBJ2-3, with 11 bases fitting TRBD2. Per germline, CDR1 SQVTM and CDR2 ANQGSEA. This CDR3 has 15 amino acids. V lost 6 bases, J lost 2 bases, and 7 bases stayed unmatched. The CDR3 DNA follows: TGCAGCGTGGGAATAGCGGGAGGGCACACAGATACGCAGTATTTT. Protein product: CSVGIAGGHTDTQYF.

The sample holds a few counts of this clonotype. The CDR3 region is CASSLDRESSYNEQFF. CDR3 bases: TGTGCCAGCAGCCTGGACAGGGAAAGCTCCTACAATGAGCAGTTCTTC. The chain links TRBV2 to TRBJ2-1; TRBD1 aligns across 8 bases. This CDR3 comprises 16 residues. Germline V gene data show CDR1 as SNHLY and CDR2 as FYNNEI. Losses at the gene ends were 6 bases for V and 0 bases for J; bases not matched to a gene: 7.

CDR3 DNA sequence: TGTGCCAGCAGCCCCTGGCAGGGTCGGACCGGGGAGCTGTTTTTT. It yields the protein CASSPWQGRTGELFF. The rearrangement links TRBV12-3 or TRBV12-4 to TRBJ2-2; tentatively, D is TRBD1 (5 bases). The CDR3 has 15 residues. Between the trimmed V and J ends, which lost 6 bases and 5 bases, there was a span of 16 bases.

The chain links TRBV12-3 or TRBV12-4 to TRBJ2-5; the D gene is possibly TRBD2 (6 bases). There are 16 residues in the CDR3. Trimming stripped 5 bases from V and 2 bases from J, with 18 bases between. The CDR3 protein is CASSQGPGDSQETQYF. The CDR3 DNA is TGTGCCAGCAGTCAAGGCCCGGGGGACTCGCAAGAGACCCAGTACTTC.

Details on this clonotype: One end of the junction fails to match germline, which may point to a read error. This chain connects TRBV7-8 to TRBJ2-1; 10 positions agree with TRBD2. This CDR3 contains 16 residues. The germline V gene encodes CDR1 SGHVS and CDR2 FQNEAQ. The DNA of the CDR3 is TGTGCCAGCAGCGTAGCTAGCGGGAGTCGCTACAATGAGCAGTTCTTC. This translates into CASSVASGSRYNEQFF.

This clonotype has only one observation. The rearrangement joins TRBV14 to TRBJ1-2; D gene uncertain. Per germline, CDR1 SGHDN and CDR2 FVKESK. Trimming removed 1 base from V and 8 bases from J, with 14 bases in between. The CDR3 covers 14 residues. In nucleotides, the CDR3 is TGTGCCAGCAGCCAAGTCCGAGCAGCCTGGGGCTACACCTTC. Its translation: CASSQVRAAWGYTF.

This clonotype turned up a few times. This sequence joins TRBV15 and TRBJ2-3; 9 bases are a match to TRBD2. The CDR3 runs 17 residues. The junction had 9 bases not matched to a gene; V was cut back by 1 base and J by 4 bases. CDR1 and CDR2 from the germline V gene are LNHNV and YYDKDF (reference sequence). For the CDR3, the DNA is TGTGCCACCAGCAGAGGGCCTAGCGGGATAGGTCCAGATACGCAGTATTTT. Translated, it gives CATSRGPSGIGPDTQYF.

The gene calls are TRBV7-2 and TRBJ1-6, with unresolved D. V was shortened by 2 bases and J by 11 bases, with 16 bases between the two germline ends. This CDR3 comprises 15 residues. CDR1 is SGHTA, CDR2 FQGNSA, per germline. The CDR3: CASSLLANGRAPLHF. DNA of the CDR3: TGTGCCAGCAGCTTACTCGCTAATGGGAGGGCACCCCTCCACTTT.

The CDR3 is CASSEGGKTYEQYF. CDR3 DNA: TGTGCCAGCAGTGAGGGCGGGAAAACCTACGAGCAGTACTTC. The rearrangement joins TRBV7-2 to TRBJ2-7; TRBD2 might be the D (6 bases). The CDR3 has 14 amino acids. Germline V gives CDR1 SGHTA, CDR2 FQGNSA. The V end was cut by 6 bases, the J end by 2 bases, with 14 bases between.

The rearrangement joins TRBV6-1 to TRBJ2-6; D is tentatively TRBD1 or TRBD2 (5 bases each). The germline V gene encodes CDR1 MNHNS and CDR2 SASEGT. Trimming cost V 1 base and J 2 bases, with 12 bases left between them. CDR3 length equals 17 residues. CDR3 loop: CASSEGLGDPGANVLTF. The CDR3 DNA is TGTGCCAGCAGTGAAGGCCTAGGGGACCCTGGGGCCAACGTCCTGACTTTC.

The sample holds many counts of this clonotype. The genes are TRBV12-3 or TRBV12-4 and TRBJ2-4; the D is unclear. Trimming cost V 6 bases and J 9 bases, with 15 bases left between them. The CDR3 covers 13 residues. The CDR3 protein is CASRNSVSGIQYF. CDR3 coding DNA: TGTGCCAGCAGAAACAGCGTTTCGGGCATTCAGTACTTC.

This clonotype has more than one count but fewer than ten. The chain recombines TRBV4-1 with TRBJ2-1, with 9 bases aligning to TRBD2. This CDR3 has 18 amino acids. V was pared by 1 base and J by 5 bases, with 12 bases of the junction left unmatched. Germline V lookup: CDR1 MGHRA, CDR2 YSYEKL. The CDR3 nucleotides read TGCGCCAGCAGCCAAGCCCCACCGGGACTAGCCGTGGACAATGAGCAGTTCTTC. The encoded protein is CASSQAPPGLAVDNEQFF.

The CDR3 sequence: CASNLDRGPDTQYF. The CDR3 region has the DNA TGTGCCAGCAACCTGGACAGGGGGCCAGATACGCAGTATTTT. The rearrangement links TRBV2 to TRBJ2-3, with 11 positions matching TRBD1. The CDR3 contains 14 residues. V lost 7 bases to trimming and J lost 4 bases; unmatched junction nucleotides: 4. Germline V CDR1 and CDR2: SNHLY, FYNNEI.

The genes are TRBV5-1 and TRBJ1-1; 8 bases are a match to TRBD1. V trimming: 3 bases; J trimming: 11 bases; junction bases outside the gene matches: 15. The CDR3 spans 15 residues. The germline gives CDR1 SGHRS, CDR2 YFSETQ. The CDR3 spells CASSWEDRDFGGAFF. The CDR3 nucleotides are TGCGCCAGCAGCTGGGAGGACAGGGATTTCGGTGGGGCTTTCTTT.

This clonotype turned up a few times. V is TRBV4-1 and J is TRBJ2-1; D perhaps matches TRBD2 (6 bases). The V and J ends lost 3 bases and 9 bases respectively, with 12 bases between them. CDR1 MGHRA and CDR2 YSYEKL come from the germline V gene. CDR3 length: 13 amino acids. CDR3 region: CASSQGLSVEQFF. The CDR3 nucleotides read TGCGCCAGCAGCCAGGGACTGAGCGTTGAGCAGTTCTTC.

This clonotype was seen a handful of times. The genes are TRBV6-1 and TRBJ2-7, with 10 bases aligning to TRBD2. The CDR3 loop spans 14 amino acids. CDR1 is MNHNS and CDR2 is SASEGT in the germline V gene. The J segment lost 6 bases and the V segment lost 7 bases, leaving 9 bases of the junction unmatched. The CDR3 nucleotides read TGTGCCAGCAAGGCTAGCGGGAGAAGGGGCGAGCAGTACTTC. As protein: CASKASGRRGEQYF.

Only a few counts were recorded for this clonotype. This chain connects TRBV21-1 to TRBJ2-5; TRBD2 was called by the table and not checked on the DNA. TRBV21-1 is a pseudogene. This CDR3 spans 12 amino acids. For the CDR3, the DNA is TGTGCCAGCCCACTAGCGCACGAGACCCAGTACTTC. Encoded protein: CASPLAHETQYF.

This clonotype showed up just a few times. The genes are TRBV7-2 and TRBJ2-5; 8 nucleotides agree with TRBD2. Germline trimming cut 5 bases from V and 5 bases from J; bases unmatched to any gene: 7. The germline V gene has CDR1 SGHTA and CDR2 FQGNSA. The CDR3 runs to 14 residues. The DNA of the CDR3 is TGTGCCAGCAGCCAGAGCGGGAGCGGCGAGACCCAGTACTTC. It encodes CASSQSGSGETQYF.

This clonotype was detected only a few times. CDR3: CAISELRGHYGYTF. Written as DNA, the CDR3 is TGTGCCATCAGTGAGCTCCGGGGACACTATGGCTACACCTTC. This chain joins TRBV10-3 and TRBJ1-2; D is possibly TRBD1 (5 bases). Germline CDR1 reads ENHRY; CDR2 reads SYGVKD. The CDR3 sequence is 14 residues long. Trimming removed 2 bases from V and 3 bases from J, with 10 bases in between.